The rows below give T cell receptor beta chains drawn from one sample of a study of CXCR3-negative and CXCR3-positive naive CD8 T cells. Each CDR3 protein gets one entry in TCRdb, which reprocessed the 5' RACE reads and gives no DNA. The sample table sets out about 92,000 distinct CDR3 sequences. The sample consisted of naive CXCR3+ CD8+ T cells from blood. The receptors were sampled from a human donor in good health. Some clones in this sample may be carry-over from other donors' samples. Each CDR3 is given with its conserved first and last residue. Each record gives: V gene, J gene, CDR3 protein.

V: TRBV5-6; J: TRBJ2-7; CDR3: CASSLGSGVDEQYF
V: TRBV7-8; J: TRBJ2-4; CDR3: CASSPRVLVAAKNIQYF
V: TRBV12-3/TRBV12-4; J: TRBJ1-4; CDR3: CASSTMGGNEKLFF
V: TRBV6-5; J: TRBJ1-6; CDR3: CASSYSLGRLNSPLHF
V: TRBV20-1; J: TRBJ1-2; CDR3: CSASRPRGQYGYTF
V: TRBV7-2; J: TRBJ1-5; CDR3: CASSSLPPGANQPQHF
V: TRBV4-3; J: TRBJ1-2; CDR3: CASSQDRGGIYGYTF
V: TRBV9; J: TRBJ2-1; CDR3: CASSVVGTGGYNEQFF
V: TRBV28; J: TRBJ2-7; CDR3: CASTLGGEQYF
V: TRBV9; J: TRBJ2-1; CDR3: CASSPRTSGRSNEQFF
V: TRBV9; J: TRBJ2-7; CDR3: CASSAKTGTEQYF
V: TRBV28; J: TRBJ2-1; CDR3: CASSIPRGLAGGEQFF
V: TRBV10-1; J: TRBJ2-7; CDR3: CASSTPAVPEQYF
V: TRBV28; J: TRBJ1-6; CDR3: CASSLAGSPLHF
V: TRBV2; J: TRBJ2-7; CDR3: CASSSPSGSYEQYF
V: TRBV20-1; J: TRBJ1-6; CDR3: CSARDPSGGSSYNSPLHF
V: TRBV30; J: TRBJ2-7; CDR3: CAWSDRRATELYEQYF
V: TRBV12-3/TRBV12-4; J: TRBJ2-7; CDR3: CASSLVTYEQYF
V: TRBV28; J: TRBJ1-5; CDR3: CASSFRETRHSNQPQHF
V: TRBV7-6; J: TRBJ2-7; CDR3: CASSHGAGSYEQYF
V: TRBV30; J: TRBJ2-1; CDR3: CAWTGEPNEQFF
V: TRBV4-3; J: TRBJ1-2; CDR3: CASSQGLKDRANYGYTF
V: TRBV9; J: TRBJ1-1; CDR3: CATRTGPNTEAFF
V: TRBV28; J: TRBJ2-1; CDR3: CASSLALSWDEQFF
V: TRBV29-1; J: TRBJ1-1; CDR3: CSVEDSNTEAFF
V: TRBV6-5; J: TRBJ2-7; CDR3: CASFPGWGPGTYEQYF
V: TRBV4-3; J: TRBJ1-1; CDR3: CASSQAQGNPEAFF
V: TRBV20-1; J: TRBJ2-7; CDR3: CSARPDATSGRLPQLYEQYF